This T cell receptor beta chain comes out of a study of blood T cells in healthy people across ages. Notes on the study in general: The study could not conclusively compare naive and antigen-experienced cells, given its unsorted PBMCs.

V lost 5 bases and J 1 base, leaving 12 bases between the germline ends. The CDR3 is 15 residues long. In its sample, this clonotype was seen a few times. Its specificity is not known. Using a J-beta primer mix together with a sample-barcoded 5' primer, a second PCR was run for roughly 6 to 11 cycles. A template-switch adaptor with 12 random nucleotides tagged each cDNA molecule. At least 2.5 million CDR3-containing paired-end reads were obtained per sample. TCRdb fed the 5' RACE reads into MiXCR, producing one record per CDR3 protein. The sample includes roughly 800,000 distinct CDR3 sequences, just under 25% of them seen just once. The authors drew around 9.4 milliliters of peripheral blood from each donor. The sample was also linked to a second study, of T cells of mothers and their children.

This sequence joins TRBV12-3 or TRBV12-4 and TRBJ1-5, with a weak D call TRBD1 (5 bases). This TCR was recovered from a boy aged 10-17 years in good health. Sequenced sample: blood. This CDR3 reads CASSTSDTSNQPQHF. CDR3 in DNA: TGTGCCAGCAGTACCTCGGACACGAGCAATCAGCCCCAGCATTTT.